Below are 14 T cell receptor beta chains sequenced from a single sample in a study of human T cells and chemical hapten exposure. Time point indicated: pre-sensitization, week 0. Treatment meaning: therapeutic diphenylcyclopropenone sensitization with weekly scalp DPC. TCRdb re-called the RACE reads with MiXCR, one entry per CDR3 protein. The table has under 400,000 distinct CDR3 sequences, approximately 5.1% seen once. This material consisted of whole blood, taken in connection with sensitization to the hapten diphenylcyclopropenone (DPC). The origin of the receptors is a woman aged 45 to 65 with alopecia areata. Some clones in this sample may be carry-over from other donors' samples.

This clonotype was detected ten times or more. V is TRBV20-1 and J is TRBJ2-7, with TRBD1 matching 9 bases. The CDR3 is 15 amino acids. Germline V lookup: CDR1 DFQATT, CDR2 SNEGSKA (reference sequence). V lost 3 bases to trimming and J lost 1 base; unmatched junction nucleotides: 7. The CDR3 sequence is CSARETGGGSYEQYF. CDR3 DNA sequence: TGCAGTGCTAGGGAGACAGGGGGAGGTTCCTACGAGCAGTACTTC.

The rearrangement uses TRBV29-1 and TRBJ1-1; no firm D call. This CDR3 has 12 amino acids. V lost 4 bases to trimming and J lost 8 bases, with 14 bases between them. Germline CDR1 and CDR2: SQVTM and ANQGSEA. CDR3 sequence reads: CSVGEVHGEAFF. The CDR3 DNA is TGCAGCGTTGGGGAGGTCCACGGAGAAGCTTTCTTT.

J is TRBJ2-7 and V is TRBV28; TRBD1 matches 12 bases. V shed 8 bases, J shed 6 bases, and the junction held 11 bases outside the gene matches. Germline values: CDR1 MDHEN, CDR2 SYDVKM. The CDR3 runs 15 residues. Here the CDR3 DNA reads TGTGCCAGCCTTGCCTCCGGGACAGGGGGCGGCGAGCAGTACTTC. Protein: CASLASGTGGGEQYF.

This clonotype was counted many times. This sequence joins TRBV10-3 and TRBJ2-7; D gene uncertain. The germline V gene has CDR1 ENHRY and CDR2 SYGVKD. The CDR3 totals 13 residues. V was shortened by 2 bases and J by 4 bases, with 9 bases between the two germline ends. The CDR3 reads CAISERAGYEQYF. CDR3 DNA sequence: TGTGCCATCAGTGAGAGGGCTGGGTACGAGCAGTACTTC.

This clonotype occurred a few times. The rearrangement links TRBV10-2 to TRBJ1-1; D uncertain. V was clipped by 4 bases and J by 0 bases, with 9 bases between them. Germline CDR1 and CDR2: WSHSY and SAAADI. The CDR3 is 14 residues long. The CDR3 coding sequence is TGCGCCAGCAGTGTTTCACGGATGAACACTGAAGCTTTCTTT. It translates to CASSVSRMNTEAFF.

The chain carries TRBV5-1 and TRBJ2-2; the D gene is possibly TRBD1 (5 bases). Germline values: CDR1 SGHRS, CDR2 YFSETQ. This CDR3 comprises 14 residues. V was shortened by 4 bases and J by 9 bases, with 16 bases between the two germline ends. The CDR3 DNA sequence: TGCGCCAGCAGCGACGAGCAGGGTCGCCGGGAGCTGTTTTTT. It yields the protein CASSDEQGRRELFF. Combining the CDR3 with reference TRBV5-1 and TRBJ2-2 gives the whole variable domain KAGVTQTPRYLIKTRGQQVTLSCSPISGHRSVSWYQQTPGQGLQFLFEYFSETQRNKGNFPGRFSGRQFSNSRSEMNVSTLELGDSALYLCASSDEQGRRELFFGEGSRLTVL.

A few counts support this clonotype. The chain couples TRBV6-5 to TRBJ1-1; D gene unclear. The CDR3 is made up of 13 amino acids. CDR1 and CDR2 from the germline V gene are MNHEY and SVGAGI. The germline V and J ends were trimmed by 5 bases and 2 bases, with 9 bases remaining between them. The CDR3 sequence: CASSNRANTEAFF. CDR3 coding DNA: TGTGCCAGCAGTAACCGGGCCAACACTGAAGCTTTCTTT.

The rearrangement joins TRBV12-3 or TRBV12-4 to TRBJ1-2, with D perhaps matching TRBD1 (5 bases). V lost 8 bases, J lost 3 bases, and 16 bases lay in between. The CDR3 has 14 amino acids. CDR3 in DNA: TGTGCCAGCTCACAAACCGGGGCCTACTATGGCTACACCTTC. Its protein product is CASSQTGAYYGYTF.

This clonotype was detected ten times or more. The CDR3 DNA sequence: TGTGCCAGCAGCTTAGGGGGGCCCCCCTACAATGAGCAGTTCTTC. This translates into CASSLGGPPYNEQFF. This chain connects TRBV13 to TRBJ2-1; perhaps TRBD1 as D (5 bases). Germline loops: CDR1 PRHDT, CDR2 FYEKMQ (reference sequence). Trimming shortened V by 0 bases and J by 2 bases, and 8 bases separated the two germline ends. The CDR3 has 15 residues.

The J gene is TRBJ1-2, the V gene TRBV7-2; no clear D gene. The CDR3 totals 13 residues. V lost 0 bases and J 4 bases, leaving 6 bases between the germline ends. The germline gives CDR1 SGHTA, CDR2 FQGNSA. This chain's CDR3 is CASSLALTYGYTF. CDR3 DNA sequence: TGTGCCAGCAGCTTAGCCCTGACCTATGGCTACACCTTC.

There are a few counts of this clonotype. V usage is TRBV9 and J usage is TRBJ2-6; D not certain. The germline V and J ends were trimmed by 0 bases and 2 bases, with 9 bases remaining between them. CDR1 and CDR2 from the germline V gene are SGDLS and YYNGEE. The CDR3 covers 16 residues. Written as DNA, the CDR3 is TGTGCCAGCAGCGTAGAGAAATCCACTGGGGCCAACGTCCTGACTTTC. This encodes CASSVEKSTGANVLTF.

This rearrangement joins TRBV29-1 to TRBJ2-1; D not resolved. The CDR3 is 11 residues long. Looked up from germline, CDR1 is SQVTM and CDR2 is ANQGSEA. The V and J ends lost 5 bases and 10 bases respectively, with 12 bases between them. This CDR3 reads CSVWSVGEQFF. The CDR3 nucleotides read TGCAGCGTTTGGTCAGTGGGGGAGCAGTTCTTC.

Turning to this clonotype: A much larger clonotype is one base distant, so this may be a read error. The gene calls are TRBV13 and TRBJ2-3; perhaps TRBD1 as D (6 bases). Germline loops: CDR1 PRHDT, CDR2 FYEKMQ (reference sequence). This CDR3 has 16 residues. The CDR3 protein is CASSLRSGHGTDAQYF. CDR3 coding DNA: TGTGCCAGCAGCTTACGGTCGGGACACGGCACAGATGCGCAGTATTTT.

The chain joins TRBV30 to TRBJ2-7; D call uncertain. Trimming pared 2 bases from V and 1 base from J, leaving 3 bases between. Germline V gene lookup returns CDR1 GTSNPN and CDR2 SVGIG (reference sequence). This CDR3 region has 11 residues. Here the CDR3 DNA reads TGTGCCTGGAGTAGTTCCTACGAGCAGTACTTC. It is translated as CAWSSSYEQYF.